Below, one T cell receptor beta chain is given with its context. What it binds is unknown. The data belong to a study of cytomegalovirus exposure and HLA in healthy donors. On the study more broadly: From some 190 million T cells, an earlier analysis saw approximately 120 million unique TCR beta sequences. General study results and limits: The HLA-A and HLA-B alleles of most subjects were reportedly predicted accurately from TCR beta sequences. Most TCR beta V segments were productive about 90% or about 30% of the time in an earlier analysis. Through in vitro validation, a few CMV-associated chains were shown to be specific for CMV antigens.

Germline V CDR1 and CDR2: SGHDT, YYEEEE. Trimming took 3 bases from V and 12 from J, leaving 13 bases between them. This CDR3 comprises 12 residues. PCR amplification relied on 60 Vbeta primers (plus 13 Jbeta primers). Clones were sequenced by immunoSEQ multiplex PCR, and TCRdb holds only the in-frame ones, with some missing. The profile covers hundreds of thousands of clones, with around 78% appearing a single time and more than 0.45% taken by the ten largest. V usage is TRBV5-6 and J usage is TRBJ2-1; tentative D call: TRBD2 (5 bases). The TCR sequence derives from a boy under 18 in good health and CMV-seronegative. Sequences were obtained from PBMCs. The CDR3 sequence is CASSSGPGWQFF. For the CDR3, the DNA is TGTGCCAGCAGCTCCGGTCCGGGGTGGCAGTTCTTC.